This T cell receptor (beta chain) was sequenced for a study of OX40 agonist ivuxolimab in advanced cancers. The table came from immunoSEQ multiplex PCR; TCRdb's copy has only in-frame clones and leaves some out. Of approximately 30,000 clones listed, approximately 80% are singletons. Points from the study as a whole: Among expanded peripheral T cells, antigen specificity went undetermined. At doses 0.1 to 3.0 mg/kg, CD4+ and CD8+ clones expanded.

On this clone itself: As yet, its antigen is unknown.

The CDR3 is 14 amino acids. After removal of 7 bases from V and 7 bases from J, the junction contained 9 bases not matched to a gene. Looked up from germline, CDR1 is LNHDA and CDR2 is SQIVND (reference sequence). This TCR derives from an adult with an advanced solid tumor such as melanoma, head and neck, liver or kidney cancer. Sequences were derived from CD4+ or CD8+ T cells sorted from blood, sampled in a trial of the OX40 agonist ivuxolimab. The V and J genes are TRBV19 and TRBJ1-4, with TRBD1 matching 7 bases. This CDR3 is CASMVTGAAEKLFF. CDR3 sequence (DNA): TGTGCCAGTATGGTTACAGGGGCGGCTGAAAAACTGTTTTTT.